This T cell receptor beta chain was sequenced in a study of cytomegalovirus exposure and HLA in healthy donors. The germline V gene has CDR1 MGHRA and CDR2 YSYEKL. J gave up 12 bases and V 0 bases, and 11 bases lay outside the gene matches. CDR3 length: 16 residues. The PCR used 60 Vbeta and 13 Jbeta primers. Assay: immunoSEQ multiplex PCR; the TCRdb copy retains only in-frame clones and omits some. The table counts 130,000 to 150,000 clones; about 0.96% lies in the top ten. Study-wide points: The majority of TCR sequences were rare, yet some public TCRs appeared in many donors. The analysis excluded some indistinguishable V segments, including TRBV6-2 and TRBV6-3. Later on, analysis showed that most CMV-associated TCR beta chains appeared to be HLA-restricted.

Turning to this clone: No antigen is known for it.

The chain is built from TRBV4-1 and TRBJ2-2, with 9 bases aligning to TRBD2. This TCR was sampled from a male donor in good health and CMV-seronegative. The specimen sequenced was PBMCs. CDR3 bases: TGCGCCAGCAGCCAAGATGAGGGGCGGGGGGGCGGAAAGCTGTTTTTT. This gives the protein CASSQDEGRGGGKLFF.